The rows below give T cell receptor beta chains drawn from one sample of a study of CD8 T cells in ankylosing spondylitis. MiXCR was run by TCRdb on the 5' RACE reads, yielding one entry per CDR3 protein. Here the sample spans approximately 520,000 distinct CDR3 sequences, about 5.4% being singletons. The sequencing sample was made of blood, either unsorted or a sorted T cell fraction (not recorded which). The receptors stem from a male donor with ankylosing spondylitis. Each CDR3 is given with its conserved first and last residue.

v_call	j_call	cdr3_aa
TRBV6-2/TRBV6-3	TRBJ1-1	CATRRTPNTEAFF
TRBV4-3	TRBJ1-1	CASSQAGRHTEAFF
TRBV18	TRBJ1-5	CASSPRGDPRNQPQHF
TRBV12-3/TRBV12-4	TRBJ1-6	CASSLWAEAGRSPLHF
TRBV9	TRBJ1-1	CASSVLLSTEAFF
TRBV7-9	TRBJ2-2	CASSLWGSTNTGELFF
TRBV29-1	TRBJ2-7	CSAANGGRHEQYF
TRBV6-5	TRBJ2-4	CASSYPPPLAKNIQYF
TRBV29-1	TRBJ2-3	CSVSGRWVTDTQYF
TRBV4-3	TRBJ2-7	CASSQQLVGHGSYEQYF
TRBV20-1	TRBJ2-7	CSVGQHSYEQYF
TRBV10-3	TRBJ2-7	CAISETPSRGLSYEQYF
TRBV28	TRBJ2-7	CASIRLGSSYEQYF
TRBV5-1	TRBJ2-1	CASSWTGDLIYNEQFF
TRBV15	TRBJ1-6	CATRRGRETFNSPLHF
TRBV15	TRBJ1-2	CATSRVGGDGYTF
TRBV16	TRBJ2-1	CASSHAGIYNEQFF
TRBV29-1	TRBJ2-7	CSVHGTSGKSAYEQYF
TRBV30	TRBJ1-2	CAWSVSATGFNYGYTF
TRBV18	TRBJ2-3	CASSRRGSGRTDTQYF